The 22 T cell receptor beta chains below were found in one sample sequenced in a study of blood T cells in healthy people across ages. Primers used in a second PCR of roughly 7 to 12 cycles were a sample-barcoded 5' primer and a J-beta primer mix. TCRdb itself ran the 5' RACE reads through MiXCR, one entry per CDR3 protein. This sample has 1.5 million to 2 million distinct CDR3 sequences, with 25% to 30% found just once. Sequencing was done on a sample of blood. The origin of the receptors is a woman under 40 in good health.

This clonotype turned up a few times. This chain connects TRBV24-1 to TRBJ1-5; TRBD1 might be the D (6 bases). Germline V lookup: CDR1 KGHDR, CDR2 SFDVKD. CDR3 length: 18 amino acids. V dropped 2 bases and J dropped 0 bases, with 16 bases sitting between them. This chain's CDR3 is CATSDWEGDGDSNQPQHF. In nucleotides, the CDR3 is TGTGCCACCAGTGATTGGGAGGGGGACGGTGATAGCAATCAGCCCCAGCATTTT.

This clonotype has at least ten counts. The chain couples TRBV9 to TRBJ2-3; either TRBD1 or TRBD2 may supply D (6 bases each). The CDR3 is 16 amino acids. With 0 bases removed from V and 2 bases from J, the gap between germline ends came to 13 bases. Germline values: CDR1 SGDLS, CDR2 YYNGEE. CDR3 region: CASSVEGGTVTDTQYF. Here the CDR3 DNA reads TGTGCCAGCAGCGTAGAGGGGGGAACGGTCACAGATACGCAGTATTTT.

Comment on this clonotype: Germline and junction disagree at one end, which may indicate a read error. The genes are TRBV7-2 and TRBJ1-4, with unresolved D. Germline V gene data show CDR1 as SGHTA and CDR2 as FQGNSA. The CDR3 is made up of 14 amino acids. The CDR3 is CVSSFYRRGEKLFF. CDR3 DNA sequence: TGTGTCAGCAGCTTTTACCGAAGAGGTGAAAAACTGTTTTTT. The whole variable domain, remainder taken from reference TRBV7-2 and TRBJ1-4, is GAGVSQSPSNKVTEKGKDVELRCDPISGHTALYWYRQSLGQGLEFLIYFQGNSAPDKSGLPSDRFSAERTGGSVSTLTIQRTQQEDSAVYLCVSSFYRRGEKLFFGSGTQLSVL.

V is TRBV29-1 and J is TRBJ2-1; 7 nucleotides agree with TRBD1. The germline CDR1 and CDR2 sequences are SQVTM and ANQGSEA. V gave up 7 bases and J gave up 9 bases; unmatched junction bases: 12. The CDR3 has 13 residues. The DNA for the CDR3 is TGCAGCGCATCGGACAGGAGCCGTGGTGAGCAGTTCTTC. Its protein product is CSASDRSRGEQFF.

The J gene is TRBJ1-4, the V gene TRBV13; D uncertain. This CDR3 has 16 residues. Trimming pared 0 bases from V and 7 bases from J, leaving 15 bases between. Germline V gives CDR1 PRHDT, CDR2 FYEKMQ (reference sequence). CDR3 coding DNA: TGTGCCAGCAGCTTAGGTCGTATTGGAAGGACTGAAAAACTGTTTTTT. Translated, it gives CASSLGRIGRTEKLFF.

In its sample, this clonotype was seen a few times. This sequence joins TRBV20-1 and TRBJ1-2; D perhaps matches TRBD1 (6 bases). V lost 5 bases and J 10 bases, leaving 17 bases between the germline ends. In germline, CDR1 is DFQATT, CDR2 SNEGSKA (reference sequence). The CDR3 consists of 12 residues. Written as DNA, the CDR3 is TGCAGTGCTTTGACAGGAGCCTTAGTCTACACCTTC. It is translated as CSALTGALVYTF.

For this clonotype: A much larger clone sits a single nucleotide away, making a read error possible. The rearrangement uses TRBV6-5 and TRBJ2-5, with D maybe TRBD1 (5 bases). Germline-derived CDR1 and CDR2 are MNHEY and SVGAGI. There are 14 residues in the CDR3. V lost 8 bases to trimming and J lost 7 bases, with 20 bases between them. This chain's CDR3 is CASCLDPQGGTQYF. The CDR3 DNA is TGTGCCAGCTGTCTAGACCCGCAGGGTGGGACCCAGTACTTC.

This clonotype has just one count. The gene calls are TRBV13 and TRBJ1-5; D unclear. Germline loops: CDR1 PRHDT, CDR2 FYEKMQ (reference sequence). V lost 3 bases, J lost 1 base, and 13 bases lay in between. The CDR3 extends over 16 amino acids. The CDR3, as DNA: TGTGCCAGCAGCTTCGGGCCGGAGAGGAGCAATCAGCCCCAGCATTTT. Translation gives CASSFGPERSNQPQHF.

This chain links TRBV18 with TRBJ2-7; 8 nucleotides match TRBD1. V trimming: 5 bases; J trimming: 5 bases; junction bases outside the gene matches: 11. The CDR3 loop spans 15 amino acids. The V gene's germline CDR1 is KGHSH and CDR2 LQKENI. CDR3 DNA: TGTGCCAGCTCATTACGGACAGGGAAGTGTGACGAGCAGTACTTC. It specifies CASSLRTGKCDEQYF.

The chain links TRBV10-2 to TRBJ2-1, with D possibly TRBD1 on 5 matching bases. Germline V CDR1 and CDR2: WSHSY, SAAADI. There are 13 residues in the CDR3. V gave up 6 bases and J gave up 9 bases, with 15 bases separating them. In nucleotides, the CDR3 is TGCGCCAGCAGGGACACAGGACGCGGTGAGCAGTTCTTC. Translation gives CASRDTGRGEQFF.

V gene TRBV20-1 combines with J gene TRBJ2-7, with 9 nucleotides matching TRBD2. Judging by the DNA end, TRBJ2-5 fits better; the J call may be wrong. The length of the CDR3 is 14 residues. Germline V gene sequence: CDR1 DFQATT, CDR2 SNEGSKA (reference sequence). The CDR3 region has the DNA TGCAGTGCTAACGCACCGGGACTAGCCGAGACCCAGTACTTC. The encoded protein is CSANAPGLAETQYF.

There are a few counts of this clonotype. CDR3 in DNA: TGTGCCAGCAGCTTAGCCGGGACACATAATTCACCCCTCCACTTT. Protein: CASSLAGTHNSPLHF. V is TRBV11-2 and J is TRBJ1-6; weak D call: TRBD1 (6 bases). Trimming pared 1 base from V and 5 bases from J, leaving 9 bases between. The CDR3 loop spans 15 amino acids. CDR1 is SGHAT and CDR2 is FQNNGV in the germline V gene. Looking up the rest from reference TRBV11-2 and TRBJ1-6 gives the full variable domain: EAGVAQSPRYKIIEKRQSVAFWCNPISGHATLYWYQQILGQGPKLLIQFQNNGVVDDSQLPKDRFSAERLKGVDSTLKIQPAKLEDSAVYLCASSLAGTHNSPLHFGNGTRLTVT.

This clonotype was found a few times. With a much larger clone just one base away, this may be a read error. The CDR3 bases are TGTGCCAGCAGCTTAGGAGAGTACCAAGAGGCCCAGTACTTC. It yields the protein CASSLGEYQEAQYF. The chain links TRBV7-2 to TRBJ2-5; D unclear. Germline loops: CDR1 SGHTA, CDR2 FQGNSA. CDR3 length: 14 residues.

V and J are TRBV7-9 and TRBJ2-2, with D perhaps matching TRBD2 (6 bases). The CDR3 consists of 15 residues. Looked up from germline, CDR1 is SEHNR and CDR2 is FQNEAQ (reference sequence). The V and J ends lost 2 bases and 5 bases respectively, with 12 bases between them. Written as DNA, the CDR3 is TGTGCCAGCAGCTTACTAGCGACCCCGACCGGGGAGCTGTTTTTT. Encoded protein: CASSLLATPTGELFF.

This clonotype appeared a few times. CDR3 amino acids: CASSRGTSGVPYNEQFF. CDR3 nucleotide sequence: TGTGCCAGCAGCCGTGGGACTAGCGGGGTCCCCTACAATGAGCAGTTCTTC. The rearrangement joins TRBV3-1 to TRBJ2-1, with 13 bases matching TRBD2. J gave up 2 bases and V 4 bases, and 5 bases lay outside the gene matches. Germline CDR1 and CDR2: LGHDT and YNNKEL (reference sequence). The CDR3 contains 17 residues.

In this sample, this clonotype turned up many times. The chain combines TRBV5-1 with TRBJ2-7; TRBD2 might be the D (5 bases). Trimming pared 0 bases from V and 3 bases from J, leaving 19 bases between. From germline, CDR1 is SGHRS and CDR2 YFSETQ. The CDR3 has 17 amino acids. The DNA for the CDR3 is TGCGCCAGCAGCTTGGCTGGGCGCGGGCGGACCATCTACGAGCAGTACTTC. Translation gives CASSLAGRGRTIYEQYF. Supplemented by reference TRBV5-1 and TRBJ2-7, the full variable domain reads KAGVTQTPRYLIKTRGQQVTLSCSPISGHRSVSWYQQTPGQGLQFLFEYFSETQRNKGNFPGRFSGRQFSNSRSEMNVSTLELGDSALYLCASSLAGRGRTIYEQYFGPGTRLTVT.

The J gene is TRBJ1-6, the V gene TRBV20-1, with 8 bases fitting TRBD1. The CDR3 is made up of 13 amino acids. CDR1 DFQATT and CDR2 SNEGSKA come from the germline V gene (reference sequence). The junction had 8 bases not matched to a gene; V was cut back by 3 bases and J by 13 bases. The CDR3 protein is CSASLQGARPLHF. The CDR3 DNA sequence: TGCAGTGCTAGTCTTCAGGGGGCGAGGCCCCTCCACTTT.

This clonotype has just a few counts. This chain links TRBV29-1 with TRBJ1-6; D uncertain. CDR3 length: 13 amino acids. The V gene lost 7 bases and the J gene lost 9 bases, with 16 bases spanning the gap. The germline gives CDR1 SQVTM, CDR2 ANQGSEA. The CDR3 region is CSASEGFGSPLHF. The DNA for the CDR3 is TGCAGCGCTTCTGAGGGTTTCGGTTCACCCCTCCACTTT.

This clonotype appeared many times. This chain connects TRBV4-3 to TRBJ2-5; perhaps TRBD2 as D (6 bases). Germline-derived CDR1 and CDR2 are LGHNA and YSLEER. The CDR3 has 14 residues. V was shortened by 0 bases and J by 5 bases, with 10 bases between the two germline ends. CDR3 residues: CASSQEEGWETQYF. The CDR3 DNA reads TGCGCCAGCAGCCAAGAGGAGGGGTGGGAGACCCAGTACTTC.

The chain links TRBV10-2 to TRBJ2-2; 9 bases line up with TRBD1. The germline CDR1 and CDR2 sequences are WSHSY and SAAADI. The CDR3 is 15 residues long. After removal of 6 bases from V and 4 bases from J, the junction contained 6 bases not matched to a gene. The chain's CDR3 is CASSANRGLTGELFF. The CDR3 DNA reads as TGCGCCAGCAGCGCCAACAGGGGGCTCACCGGGGAGCTGTTTTTT.

This chain joins TRBV6-5 and TRBJ1-1; 7 bases agree with TRBD1. The CDR3 has 13 residues. V lost 8 bases, J lost 4 bases, and 7 bases stayed unmatched. Looked up from germline, CDR1 is MNHEY and CDR2 is SVGAGI. The CDR3 spells CASGRTGATEAFF. The CDR3 DNA is TGTGCCAGCGGACGCACAGGGGCCACTGAAGCTTTCTTT.

The gene calls are TRBV28 and TRBJ2-1; TRBD2 might be the D (7 bases). V lost 6 bases and J 7 bases, leaving 16 bases between the germline ends. Per the germline V gene, CDR1 is MDHEN and CDR2 is SYDVKM. CDR3 length equals 14 residues. CDR3 DNA sequence: TGTGCCAGCAGCGTGGGGGGGGCCACGAATGAGCAGTTCTTC. The encoded protein is CASSVGGATNEQFF.